The clone carrying this T cell receptor (beta chain) was picked up many times. The target antigen is unknown. These data originate in a study of CD8+CD57+ T cells in acquired aplastic anemia. Study details: Sorted cells (CD4+ and CD8+) yielded DNA amounts that averaged roughly 3.5 ug. Sequencing produced an average of approximately 11 million reads per healthy donor for CD4+ cells.

Study-level points and caveats: It was found that twenty-nine CD8+ CDR3 sequences were shared between patients and controls.

The CDR3 sequence is 15 residues long. The trim removed 6 bases at V and 5 bases at J, leaving 7 bases unmatched. Germline V gene data show CDR1 as LNHDA and CDR2 as SQIVND (reference sequence). Researchers used genomic DNA as the template to profile TCR beta VDJ and CDR3. TCRdb analysed the reads with MiXCR anew, one entry per CDR3 protein. The top ten hold roughly 1.1% of the sample, which has 200,000 to 250,000 distinct CDR3 sequences, 34% seen once. The chain carries TRBV19 and TRBJ2-2, with 9 bases that match TRBD1. The sample comprised sorted CD4+, CD8+, or CD8+CD57+ T cells (not recorded which) from PBMCs. The origin of this receptor is a human donor in good health, serving as a control. The CDR3 sequence: CASREDRGRTGELFF. The DNA of the CDR3 is TGTGCCAGTAGGGAGGACAGGGGTCGTACCGGGGAGCTGTTTTTT.